The clone carrying this T cell receptor beta chain showed up just once. What it recognizes is unknown. TCRdb recomputed calls from the 5' RACE reads with MiXCR, one row per CDR3 protein. This sample carries about 500,000 distinct CDR3 sequences, 20% of them seen once, and the ten largest clones take roughly an eighth. The source of the sample is a study of T-cell memory formation after mild COVID-19. General study findings and limits: CD4+ contracting clones lay mainly in CM and EM, CD8+ ones in EMRA.

The sequenced sample consisted of PBMCs or a T cell subset sorted from them (not recorded which). The sequence was obtained from an adult woman who had mild COVID-19 (a few samples of this study predate the infection). Cell type and time point are not known.

The CDR3 loop is CATSDAKTGSSNQPQHF. The CDR3 DNA reads TGTGCCACCAGTGATGCCAAGACAGGGTCGAGCAATCAGCCCCAGCATTTT. The chain is built from TRBV24-1 and TRBJ1-5; 7 nucleotides match TRBD1. V trimming: 3 bases; J trimming: 1 base; junction bases outside the gene matches: 8. CDR1 and CDR2 (germline): KGHDR, SFDVKD. The CDR3 runs to 17 residues.